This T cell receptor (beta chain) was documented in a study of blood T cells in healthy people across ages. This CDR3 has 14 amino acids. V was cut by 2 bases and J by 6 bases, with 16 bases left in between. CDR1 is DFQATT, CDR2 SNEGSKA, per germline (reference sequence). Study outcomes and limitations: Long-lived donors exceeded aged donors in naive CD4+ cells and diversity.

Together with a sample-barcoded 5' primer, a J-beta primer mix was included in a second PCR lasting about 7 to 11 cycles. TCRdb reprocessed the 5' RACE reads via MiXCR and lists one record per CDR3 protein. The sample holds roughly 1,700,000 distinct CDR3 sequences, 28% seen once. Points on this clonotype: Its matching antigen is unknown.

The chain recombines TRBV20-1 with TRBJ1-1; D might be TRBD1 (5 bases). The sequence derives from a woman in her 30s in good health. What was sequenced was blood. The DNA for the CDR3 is TGCAGTGCTAGAAAGAGAGGGACGCGCCCTGAAGCTTTCTTT. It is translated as CSARKRGTRPEAFF.